This TCR beta chain comes out of a study of technical replicates of blood from several donors. The CDR3 covers 12 residues. From germline, CDR1 is SNHLY and CDR2 FYNNEI. Generated by immunoSEQ multiplex PCR, the TCRdb table keeps only in-frame clones and is missing some. The sample comprises about 100,000 clones, more than 90% of which are singletons, and about 0.21% rests with the top ten. The origin of this receptor is a human donor in good health. The chain employs TRBV2 and TRBJ2-5; D perhaps matches TRBD1 (5 bases). The end of the DNA fits TRBJ2-7 better, so the J call may be wrong. Sequenced: T cells isolated from PBMCs. CDR3 in amino acids: CASTGLSYEQYF. The DNA of the CDR3 is TGTGCCAGCACAGGGCTCTCCTACGAGCAGTACTTC.